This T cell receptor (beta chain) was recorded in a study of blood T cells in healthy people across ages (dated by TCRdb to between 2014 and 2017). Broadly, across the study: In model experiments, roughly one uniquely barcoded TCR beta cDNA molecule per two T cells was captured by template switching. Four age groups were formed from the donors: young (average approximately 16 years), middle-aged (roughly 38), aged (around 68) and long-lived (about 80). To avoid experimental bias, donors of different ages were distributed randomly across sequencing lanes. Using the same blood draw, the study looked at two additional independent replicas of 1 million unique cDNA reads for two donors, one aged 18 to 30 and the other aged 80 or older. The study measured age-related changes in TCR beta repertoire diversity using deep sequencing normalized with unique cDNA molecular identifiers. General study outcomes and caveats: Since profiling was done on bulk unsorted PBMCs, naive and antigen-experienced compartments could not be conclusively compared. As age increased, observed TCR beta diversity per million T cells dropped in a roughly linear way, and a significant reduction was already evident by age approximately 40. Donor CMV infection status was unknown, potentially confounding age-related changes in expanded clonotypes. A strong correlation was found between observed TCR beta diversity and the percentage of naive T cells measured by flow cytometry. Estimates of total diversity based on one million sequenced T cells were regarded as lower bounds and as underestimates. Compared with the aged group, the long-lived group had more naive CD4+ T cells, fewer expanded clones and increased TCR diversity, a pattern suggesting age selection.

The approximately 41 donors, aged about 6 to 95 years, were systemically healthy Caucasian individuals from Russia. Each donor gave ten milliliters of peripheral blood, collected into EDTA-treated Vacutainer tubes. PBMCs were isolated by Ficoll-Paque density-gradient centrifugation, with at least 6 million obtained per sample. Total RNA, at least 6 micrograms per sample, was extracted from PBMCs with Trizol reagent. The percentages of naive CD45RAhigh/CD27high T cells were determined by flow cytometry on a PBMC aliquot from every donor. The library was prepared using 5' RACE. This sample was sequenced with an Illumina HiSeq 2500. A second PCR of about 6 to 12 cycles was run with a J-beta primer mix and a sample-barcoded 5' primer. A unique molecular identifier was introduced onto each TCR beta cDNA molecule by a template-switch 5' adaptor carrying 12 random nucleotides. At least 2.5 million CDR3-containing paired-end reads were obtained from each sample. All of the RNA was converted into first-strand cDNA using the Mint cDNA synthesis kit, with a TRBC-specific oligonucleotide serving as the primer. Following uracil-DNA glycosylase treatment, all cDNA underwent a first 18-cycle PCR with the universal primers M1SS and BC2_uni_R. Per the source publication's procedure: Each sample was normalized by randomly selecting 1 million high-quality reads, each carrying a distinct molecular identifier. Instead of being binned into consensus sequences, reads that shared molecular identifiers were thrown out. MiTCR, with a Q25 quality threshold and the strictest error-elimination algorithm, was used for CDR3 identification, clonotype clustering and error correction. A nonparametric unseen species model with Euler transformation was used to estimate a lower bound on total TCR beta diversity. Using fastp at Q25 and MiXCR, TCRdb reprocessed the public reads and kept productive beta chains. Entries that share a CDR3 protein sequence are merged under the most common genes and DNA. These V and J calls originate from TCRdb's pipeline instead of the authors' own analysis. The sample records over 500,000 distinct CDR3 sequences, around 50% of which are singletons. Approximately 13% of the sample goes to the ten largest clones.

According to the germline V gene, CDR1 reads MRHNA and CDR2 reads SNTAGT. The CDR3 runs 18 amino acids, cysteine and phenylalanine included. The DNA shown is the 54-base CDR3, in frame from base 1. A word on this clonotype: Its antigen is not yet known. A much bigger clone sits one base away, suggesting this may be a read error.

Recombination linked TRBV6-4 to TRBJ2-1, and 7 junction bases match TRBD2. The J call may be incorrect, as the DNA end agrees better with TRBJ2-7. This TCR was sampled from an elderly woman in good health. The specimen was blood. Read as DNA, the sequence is TGTGCCAGCCCGACAGATCGAGGAGCGGGGAGCTCCTACAATGAGCAGTACTTC. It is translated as CASPTDRGAGSSYNEQYF.